These T cell receptor beta chains were read from a single sample in a study of vaccination and CD4 T cells after COVID-19. TCRdb passed the PCR reads through MiXCR, listing each CDR3 protein once. Of over 9,000 distinct CDR3 sequences detected, approximately 32% appear once; the ten largest clones hold roughly 14%. These receptors have no known antigen. Sequenced: CD4+ T cells from blood, cultured in vitro. These receptors all stem from a human donor in good health. CDR3s include the opening cysteine and the closing phenylalanine or tryptophan. Each record gives: D gene, V gene, clone size, J gene, CDR3 DNA, CDR3 protein. D genes are given only for firm matches. Size is omitted from some rows. Given values are once, few, many or a class for expanded clones.

-	TRBV4-3	-	TRBJ1-1	TGCGCCAGCAGCCCGGGCCTACTAGATCCCCACACTGAAGCTTTCTTT	CASSPGLLDPHTEAFF
TRBD2	TRBV28	few	TRBJ2-7	TGTGCCAGCACCCGAGGGCTAGCGGGCTACGAGCAGTACTTC	CASTRGLAGYEQYF
-	TRBV6-5	few	TRBJ1-1	TGTGCCAGCAGTTACGTTCGGGGTCTGAACACTGAAGCTTTCTTT	CASSYVRGLNTEAFF
TRBD1	TRBV12-3/TRBV12-4	-	TRBJ1-2	TGTGCCAGCAGTCCGAGGACAGGGGGCTACTATGGCTACACCTTC	CASSPRTGGYYGYTF
-	TRBV6-4	-	TRBJ1-6	TGTGCCAGCAGTCCTTCACCCAGGGGTTCACCCCTCCACTTT	CASSPSPRGSPLHF
TRBD1	TRBV7-2	-	TRBJ1-1	TGCGCCAGCAGCGACTGGACAGGGAACACTGAAGCTTTCTTT	CASSDWTGNTEAFF
TRBD2	TRBV27	-	TRBJ2-5	TGTGCCAGCAGTCCTACTAGCGGGAGGGCCGGGTGGGAGACCCAGTACTTC	CASSPTSGRAGWETQYF
TRBD1	TRBV10-3	-	TRBJ2-7	TGTGCCATCAGTGTCAACGACAGGGTTCCCGACTCCTACGAGCAGTACTTC	CAISVNDRVPDSYEQYF
-	TRBV15	-	TRBJ2-3	TGTGCCACCAGCAGAGATCGGATTCCTAGCACAGATACGCAGTATTTT	CATSRDRIPSTDTQYF
-	TRBV7-3	-	TRBJ2-2	TGTGCCAGCAGCTTAGCTGCCACCGGGGAGCTGTTTTTT	CASSLAATGELFF
TRBD1	TRBV14	-	TRBJ1-1	TGTGCCAGCAGCCGTACAGGGGGGGTAAACACTGAAGCTTTCTTT	CASSRTGGVNTEAFF
-	TRBV7-2	few	TRBJ2-1	TGTGCCAGCAGCTTAGACGGCGGGGACAATGAGCAGTTCTTC	CASSLDGGDNEQFF
TRBD2	TRBV28	-	TRBJ2-7	TGTGCCAGCAGTTTACCCCCTAGCGGGAGAAACGAGCAGTACTTC	CASSLPPSGRNEQYF
-	TRBV15	-	TRBJ2-5	TGTGCCACTACCCAGGGGTCCCAAGAGACCCAGTACTTC	CATTQGSQETQYF
TRBD1	TRBV19	-	TRBJ1-2	TGTGCCAGTAGTGTTCTATCAGGGGGCGTCTACTATGGCTACACCTTC	CASSVLSGGVYYGYTF
TRBD1	TRBV20-1	-	TRBJ1-5	TGCAGTGCCCCACGGGGGGACAGGGGTAGCAATCAGCCCCAGCATTTT	CSAPRGDRGSNQPQHF
-	TRBV28	-	TRBJ1-1	TGTGCCAGCAGTTTATTTGGGGGCGCGTGGACTGAAGCTTTCTTT	CASSLFGGAWTEAFF
TRBD1	TRBV6-2/TRBV6-3	few	TRBJ2-7	TGTGCCAGCAGTTACCCGGGACAGTTCTACGAGCAGTACTTC	CASSYPGQFYEQYF
-	TRBV6-2/TRBV6-3	-	TRBJ2-7	TGTGCCAGCAGTGAAAACAGGGTTCCTTCCTACGAGCAGTACTTC	CASSENRVPSYEQYF
-	TRBV18	few	TRBJ1-2	TGTGCCAGCTCACCCAAGGACAACGGTGGCTACACCTTC	CASSPKDNGGYTF
TRBD1	TRBV7-9	few	TRBJ1-2	TGTGCCAGCAGCCTTGGGACAGTTCGGGGCTACACCTTC	CASSLGTVRGYTF
TRBD1	TRBV6-2/TRBV6-3	few	TRBJ1-5	TGTGCCAGCAGCCTAAGGGACAGGGGAATGGATCAGCCCCAGCATTTT	CASSLRDRGMDQPQHF
TRBD1	TRBV6-1	-	TRBJ1-5	TGTGCCAGCAGGAGCGACAGGGTCCAGCCCCAGCATTTT	CASRSDRVQPQHF
-	TRBV19	few	TRBJ2-3	TGTGCCAGTAGTGGGCTAGCTCCTAGCACAGATACGCAGTATTTT	CASSGLAPSTDTQYF
TRBD1	TRBV6-1	-	TRBJ1-5	TGTGCCAGCAGCTCCGGGACAGGGGAGGGTCAGCCCCAGCATTTT	CASSSGTGEGQPQHF
-	TRBV12-2	few	TRBJ1-1	TGTGCAAGTCGCACGGACAGAACCTTGAACACTGAAGCTTTCTTT	CASRTDRTLNTEAFF
-	TRBV9	-	TRBJ1-5	TGTGCCAGCAGCGCCGATAATAGCAATCAGCCCCAGCATTTT	CASSADNSNQPQHF
TRBD2	TRBV20-1	-	TRBJ2-7	TGCAGTGCTGCCGGACTAGCCTACGAGCAGTACTTC	CSAAGLAYEQYF
-	TRBV4-2	-	TRBJ2-3	TGTGCCAGCAGCCAAGTATTCAATCCGGACAGAGGAAAAGATACGCAGTATTTT	CASSQVFNPDRGKDTQYF
-	TRBV5-4	-	TRBJ2-7	TGTGCCAGCAGCTCGACGCTTGGGGCCCCCGGTGGCGAGCAGTACTTC	CASSSTLGAPGGEQYF
TRBD2	TRBV10-3	few	TRBJ2-3	TGTGCCATCGGGATAGCGGGGAAAAGCACAGATACGCAGTATTTT	CAIGIAGKSTDTQYF
-	TRBV7-9	-	TRBJ1-5	TGTGCCAGCAGCTTAGGAGGTTTGAATCAGCCCCAGCATTTT	CASSLGGLNQPQHF
-	TRBV20-1	-	TRBJ2-7	TGCAGTGCTCGGGGCTCCTACGAGCAGTACTTC	CSARGSYEQYF
TRBD2	TRBV20-1	-	TRBJ2-1	TGCAGTGCTAGATCCATAGCGGGAGTAATCAATGAGCAGTTCTTC	CSARSIAGVINEQFF
-	TRBV7-2	-	TRBJ1-2	TGTGCCAGCAGCTTCGCGGTCGAATCCTCTGGCTACACCTTC	CASSFAVESSGYTF
TRBD1	TRBV28	-	TRBJ2-5	TGTGCCAGCAGGGGGACAGCTGAAGAGACCCAGTACTTC	CASRGTAEETQYF
-	TRBV14	-	TRBJ1-2	TGTGCCAGCAGCCAGGCCTCACAGGTGGCCCACTTC	CASSQASQVAHF
TRBD1	TRBV7-2	few	TRBJ1-5	TGTGCCAGCAGCCCGGCCGGGACAGGGAGTCAGCCCCAGCATTTT	CASSPAGTGSQPQHF
TRBD1	TRBV27	large	TRBJ1-5	TGTGCCAGCAGACAGGGGCTGGGGGGTGAGCCCCAGCATTTT	CASRQGLGGEPQHF
-	TRBV19	few	TRBJ1-5	TGTGCCAGTAGTATTTCCGGGGGCGATCAGCCCCAGCATTTT	CASSISGGDQPQHF
TRBD2	TRBV7-2	medium-sized	TRBJ2-5	TGTGCCAGCAGCTCCCGCGTGGGCGGGGGAGAGACCCAGTACTTC	CASSSRVGGGETQYF
-	TRBV6-1	-	TRBJ1-6	TGTGCCAGCAGATCCCGGGGAGGCAGGGTGGGAACTTCACCCCTCCACTTT	CASRSRGGRVGTSPLHF
-	TRBV7-9	few	TRBJ2-1	TGTGCCAGCAGTTACCCCAGAAATAACAATGAGCAGTTCTTC	CASSYPRNNNEQFF
-	TRBV27	-	TRBJ1-1	TGTGCCAGCAGTTTCAGGGGCACTGAAGCTTTCTTT	CASSFRGTEAFF
TRBD1	TRBV20-1	-	TRBJ1-2	TGCAGTGCTACCGACAGGGTCTATGGCTACACCTTC	CSATDRVYGYTF
-	TRBV5-4	once	TRBJ2-4	TGTGCCAGCAGCAATGGACCCCCGTCAGCCAAAAACATTCAGTACTTC	CASSNGPPSAKNIQYF
-	TRBV24-1	few	TRBJ2-7	TGTGCCACCCACGCCTCGGAGCAGTACTTC	CATHASEQYF
TRBD1	TRBV15	-	TRBJ2-2	TGTGCCACCAGGACCTCAGGGGGCGAGAACACCGGGGAGCTGTTTTTT	CATRTSGGENTGELFF
TRBD1	TRBV6-1	-	TRBJ1-1	TGTGCCAGCAGATATGACAGGGAGGGTGCGCTCGAAGCTTTCTTT	CASRYDREGALEAFF
TRBD1	TRBV14	once	TRBJ2-7	TGTGCCAGCAGCCCAGTAGGGACAGTGACCTACGAGCAGTACTTC	CASSPVGTVTYEQYF
-	TRBV24-1	-	TRBJ2-6	TGTGCCACCAGTGATGCAGGGCCTGGGGCCAACGTCCTGACTTTC	CATSDAGPGANVLTF
TRBD1	TRBV27	medium-sized	TRBJ1-5	TGTGCCAGCAGTACCCGGACAGGGACGGATAGCAATCAGCCCCAGCATTTT	CASSTRTGTDSNQPQHF
-	TRBV28	-	TRBJ2-7	TGTGCCAGCAGTGAGCAGTTCGTTAAGCAGTACTTC	CASSEQFVKQYF
-	TRBV27	few	TRBJ2-2	TGTGCCAGCAGCTCATTCACCGCCGGGGAGCTGTTTTTT	CASSSFTAGELFF
-	TRBV29-1	few	TRBJ2-5	TGCAGCGGGAGACAGCACCAAGAGACCCAGTACTTC	CSGRQHQETQYF
-	TRBV28	-	TRBJ2-7	TGTGCCAGCACGATTTCGAGCTCCTACGAGCAGTACTTC	CASTISSSYEQYF
TRBD1	TRBV6-4	-	TRBJ1-6	TGTGCCAGCAGTGACTCGACAGGGGGCAATTCACCCCTCCACTTT	CASSDSTGGNSPLHF
TRBD1	TRBV6-2/TRBV6-3	-	TRBJ1-5	TGTGCCAGCACCGGGACAGGGTCGATACAGCCCCAGCATTTT	CASTGTGSIQPQHF
TRBD2	TRBV20-1	-	TRBJ2-1	TGCAGCCCGGAACGTGAAGCGGGAGACCTTAAGCAGTTCTTC	CSPEREAGDLKQFF